The 31 T cell receptor beta chains in this list originate from one sample, sequenced in a study of shared clonotypes between healthy human individuals (dated by TCRdb to 2020 to 2022). Libraries were made using the immunoSEQ multiplex PCR assay. Here the immuneACCESS table is served through TCRdb, limited to in-frame sequences with V and J called. Missing clones are a known gap in these copies; in checked studies unresolved V genes cover under half, and the rest lacks a known reason. The sample records fewer than 850,000 clones, about nine tenths of which are singletons. More than 30% of the sample is held by the ten biggest clonotypes. Specimen: memory CD8+ T cells from PBMCs. The cell subset or site label here, explained by the study, means: CD45RO+ cells pooled with CCR7-negative TemRA cells. The receptors come from a man aged 18 to 30 in good health. Some clones in this sample may be carry-over from other donors' samples.

V is TRBV7-2 and J is TRBJ1-3; D is possibly TRBD1 (6 bases). Germline V lookup: CDR1 SGHTA, CDR2 FQGNSA. V lost 1 base to trimming and J lost 7 bases, with 14 bases between them. The CDR3 length is 15 residues. The CDR3 DNA follows: TGTGCCAGCAGCTTAGATCCGGGGGCCTACAACACCATATATTTT. It translates to CASSLDPGAYNTIYF.

As for this clone: Additional DNA sequences in this sample encode the identical CDR3. The CDR3 nucleotides read TGTGCCAGCAGTTTTAGGGCACCTAATCAGCCCCAGCATTTT. Translating gives CASSFRAPNQPQHF. The chain joins TRBV27 to TRBJ1-5, with D uncertain. This CDR3 region has 14 residues. Between the trimmed V and J ends, which lost 3 bases and 4 bases, there was a span of 10 bases. Looked up from germline, CDR1 is MNHEY and CDR2 is SMNVEV (reference sequence).

This clone is medium-sized. The rearrangement joins TRBV5-1 to TRBJ2-1; TRBD1 matches at 9 bases. Germline V gene lookup returns CDR1 SGHRS and CDR2 YFSETQ. Trimming at V came to 6 bases and at J to 6 bases, leaving 7 bases not matched to a gene. The CDR3 runs to 14 residues. This chain's CDR3 is CASTPGTGINEQFF. For the CDR3, the DNA is TGCGCCAGCACCCCCGGGACAGGGATCAATGAGCAGTTCTTC.

The chain carries TRBV25-1 and TRBJ1-1, with D unresolved. V lost 7 bases and J lost 7, with 13 bases in between. Germline CDR1 MGHDK, CDR2 SYGVNS. The CDR3 extends over 12 amino acids. The CDR3 nucleotides are TGTGCCAGCAATTCATGGGGAAGTGAAGCTTTCTTT. Translation: CASNSWGSEAFF. Full variable domain (missing parts from reference TRBV25-1 and TRBJ1-1): EADIYQTPRYLVIGTGKKITLECSQTMGHDKMYWYQQDPGMELHLIHYSYGVNSTEKGDLSSESTVSRIRTEHFPLTLESARPSHTSQYLCASNSWGSEAFFGQGTRLTVV.

This clone has a single count. The genes are TRBV5-6 and TRBJ2-7; perhaps TRBD2 as D (6 bases). The germline V gene encodes CDR1 SGHDT and CDR2 YYEEEE. The CDR3 length is 13 residues. Trimming stripped 3 bases from V and 6 bases from J, with 13 bases between. The CDR3 DNA follows: TGTGCCAGCAGCTGGGGCGGGGACGCCGAGCAGTACTTC. This translates into CASSWGGDAEQYF.

The chain's CDR3 is CASSYSGIGTEAFF. CDR3 coding DNA: TGTGCCAGCAGTTATAGTGGGATTGGCACTGAAGCTTTCTTT. The rearrangement links TRBV7-6 to TRBJ1-1; D remains ambiguous. V was shortened by 6 bases and J by 4 bases, with 15 bases between the two germline ends. This CDR3 has 14 residues. Germline loops: CDR1 SGHVS, CDR2 FNYEAQ.

The sample holds a few counts of this clone. V usage is TRBV2 and J usage is TRBJ2-3; D may be TRBD2 (6 bases). The V gene's germline CDR1 is SNHLY and CDR2 FYNNEI. V was clipped by 2 bases and J by 1 base, with 16 bases between them. CDR3 length: 17 amino acids. The CDR3 DNA is TGTGCCAGCAGTGAAATTACCCGGGAGTCAGGCACAGATACGCAGTATTTT. This translates into CASSEITRESGTDTQYF. The full variable domain, completed using reference TRBV2 and TRBJ2-3, is EPEVTQTPSHQVTQMGQEVILRCVPISNHLYFYWYRQILGQKVEFLVSFYNNEISEKSEIFDDQFSVERPDGSNFTLKIRSTKLEDSAMYFCASSEITRESGTDTQYFGPGTRLTVL.

This chain uses TRBV11-2 with TRBJ1-3; D remains unclear. V dropped 1 base and J dropped 14 bases, with 15 bases sitting between them. The CDR3 sequence is 13 residues long. The V gene's germline CDR1 is SGHAT and CDR2 FQNNGV. The CDR3 DNA is TGTGCCAGCAGCTTAGCGGCCGACCGGACCCTATATTTT. Translating gives CASSLAADRTLYF.

J is TRBJ2-5 and V is TRBV2, with D possibly matching TRBD2 (6 bases). Germline loops: CDR1 SNHLY, CDR2 FYNNEI. V gave up 4 bases and J gave up 5 bases, with 11 bases separating them. This CDR3 region has 13 residues. The CDR3 region has the DNA TGTGCCAGCAGTGCCGGGAGTTGGGAGACCCAGTACTTC. This encodes CASSAGSWETQYF.

The chain carries TRBV7-9 and TRBJ2-1; tentatively, D is TRBD1 (6 bases). Germline V gives CDR1 SEHNR, CDR2 FQNEAQ (reference sequence). Trimming removed 5 bases at V and 2 bases at J, with 16 bases between. The CDR3 sequence is 16 residues long. The CDR3 reads CASSTRAEGAYNEQFF. Written as DNA, the CDR3 is TGTGCCAGCAGCACCCGGGCTGAGGGGGCCTACAATGAGCAGTTCTTC.

The V and J genes are TRBV19 and TRBJ2-3; perhaps TRBD1 as D (6 bases). The CDR3 loop spans 17 amino acids. Germline lookup yields CDR1 LNHDA and CDR2 SQIVND (reference sequence). Deletions cut 0 bases from V and 4 bases from J, with 17 bases between. This CDR3 reads CASSIDGIRGGADTQYF. As DNA, the CDR3 is TGTGCCAGTAGTATAGATGGGATCAGGGGTGGGGCAGATACGCAGTATTTT.

The rearrangement uses TRBV27 and TRBJ2-1; 10 bases are a match to TRBD2. The CDR3 runs 17 residues. Trimming cost V 5 bases and J 6 bases; bases outside gene matches: 13. CDR1 is MNHEY and CDR2 is SMNVEV in the germline V gene (reference sequence). CDR3 amino acids: CASSNLGTSVVGNEQFF. The CDR3 bases are TGTGCCAGCAGTAACCTCGGGACTAGCGTGGTGGGCAATGAGCAGTTCTTC.

As to this clone: In the same sample, other DNA sequences code for this CDR3. The CDR3 region is CASSLNPNSYEQYF. The CDR3 DNA sequence: TGTGCCAGCAGTTTAAATCCCAACTCCTACGAGCAGTACTTC. The chain links TRBV27 to TRBJ2-7; D uncertain. The CDR3 is made up of 14 amino acids. Germline loops: CDR1 MNHEY, CDR2 SMNVEV (reference sequence). V lost 2 bases to trimming and J lost 0 bases, with 8 bases between them.

This chain links TRBV13 with TRBJ2-2, with TRBD2 identical over 11 bases. Germline CDR1 reads PRHDT; CDR2 reads FYEKMQ (reference sequence). J lost 4 bases, V lost 3 bases, and 10 bases had no gene match. CDR3 length: 18 residues. CDR3 nucleotides: TGTGCCAGCAGCTTTACTATGACTAGCGGGATTATCACCGGGGAGCTGTTTTTT. Translated: CASSFTMTSGIITGELFF.

The chain carries TRBV28 and TRBJ2-7; D is perhaps TRBD1 or TRBD2 (7 bases each). The V gene lost 6 bases and the J gene lost 7 bases, with 22 bases spanning the gap. There are 15 residues in the CDR3. Per germline, CDR1 MDHEN and CDR2 SYDVKM. CDR3 loop: CASRPGWEGAGEQYF. The CDR3 DNA reads TGTGCCAGCAGGCCCGGGTGGGAGGGGGCAGGTGAGCAGTACTTC.

Worth noting for this clone: The same CDR3 is also encoded by other DNA sequences in this sample. The chain is built from TRBV7-8 and TRBJ2-7; unclear D gene. Trimming removed 1 base at V and 2 bases at J, with 6 bases between. This CDR3 spans 13 amino acids. CDR1 and CDR2 (germline): SGHVS, FQNEAQ. CDR3 in amino acids: CASSLGGPYEQYF. CDR3 DNA: TGTGCCAGCAGCTTAGGTGGGCCCTACGAGCAGTACTTC.

V gene TRBV19 combines with J gene TRBJ2-7; the D is unclear. Germline CDR1 LNHDA, CDR2 SQIVND (reference sequence). V was trimmed by 10 bases and J by 5 bases, leaving 12 bases between them. This CDR3 comprises 11 residues. The CDR3 reads CATIVGNEQYF. In nucleotides, the CDR3 is TGTGCCACCATAGTGGGCAACGAGCAGTACTTC.

The gene calls are TRBV7-8 and TRBJ1-1; tentative D call: TRBD1 (5 bases). The CDR3 spans 14 residues. V was shortened by 4 bases and J by 3 bases, with 12 bases between the two germline ends. Germline-derived CDR1 and CDR2 are SGHVS and FQNEAQ. CDR3 residues: CASSSHRGDTEAFF. The CDR3 coding sequence is TGTGCCAGCAGCTCGCACCGGGGGGACACTGAAGCTTTCTTT.

The chain links TRBV7-9 to TRBJ2-3, with a possible D match to TRBD2 (6 bases). V lost 2 bases, J lost 6 bases, and 12 bases lay in between. Germline CDR1 and CDR2: SEHNR and FQNEAQ (reference sequence). The CDR3 extends over 14 amino acids. CDR3: CASSLSVGRDTQYF. The DNA for the CDR3 is TGTGCCAGCAGCTTAAGCGTGGGGAGGGATACGCAGTATTTT.

This clone was detected once. This chain connects TRBV28 to TRBJ2-7; no clear D. V was pared by 4 bases and J by 4 bases, with 11 bases between. Germline assignment: CDR1 MDHEN and CDR2 SYDVKM. The CDR3 has 13 residues. CDR3 region: CASSYHARYEQYF. The CDR3 DNA sequence: TGTGCCAGCAGTTACCACGCCCGATACGAGCAGTACTTC.

This sequence joins TRBV7-9 and TRBJ2-7, with 8 positions matching TRBD1. From germline, CDR1 is SEHNR and CDR2 FQNEAQ (reference sequence). Trimming cost V 1 base and J 0 bases; bases outside gene matches: 2. The CDR3 extends over 15 amino acids. This CDR3 is CASSLGQGNSYEQYF. The CDR3 nucleotides read TGTGCCAGCAGCTTAGGACAGGGGAACTCCTACGAGCAGTACTTC.

CDR3 bases: TGCGCCAGCAGCCTAACAGGGGCAGAAGAGACCCAGTACTTC. It translates to CASSLTGAEETQYF. The genes are TRBV4-1 and TRBJ2-5, with 7 bases matching TRBD1. CDR3 length: 14 residues. Germline lookup yields CDR1 MGHRA and CDR2 YSYEKL. Trimming cost V 4 bases and J 3 bases; bases outside gene matches: 5.

Worth noting for this clone: This likely reflects a read error, since a far larger clone is one base away. In the same sample, other DNA sequences code for this CDR3. The rearrangement links TRBV7-9 to TRBJ1-2, with D possibly matching TRBD1 (5 bases). The CDR3 has 13 amino acids. The V and J ends lost 1 base and 2 bases respectively, with 5 bases between them. Germline CDR1 and CDR2: SEHNR and FQNEAQ (reference sequence). The DNA of the CDR3 is TGTGCCAGCAGCTTAGGGGGGAACTATGGCTACACCTTC. This sequence encodes CASSLGGNYGYTF. Full variable domain (missing parts from reference TRBV7-9 and TRBJ1-2): DTGVSQNPRHKITKRGQNVTFRCDPISEHNRLYWYRQTLGQGPEFLTYFQNEAQLEKSRLLSDRFSAERPKGSFSTLEIQRTEQGDSAMYLCASSLGGNYGYTFGSGTRLTVV.

V and J are TRBV27 and TRBJ2-5, with 13 bases that match TRBD2. CDR3 length: 16 amino acids. Unmatched junction bases numbered 7, after V lost 7 bases and J lost 2 bases. Germline CDR1 reads MNHEY; CDR2 reads SMNVEV (reference sequence). Written as DNA, the CDR3 is TGTGCCAGCACCCGCCGACTAGCGGGAGGTCAAGAGACCCAGTACTTC. This translates into CASTRRLAGGQETQYF.

In regard to this clone: Germline and junction disagree at one end, which may indicate a read error. The rearrangement links TRBV28 to TRBJ2-5; D is undetermined. Per germline, CDR1 MDHEN and CDR2 SYDVKM. The CDR3 loop spans 16 amino acids. CDR3 sequence: CASSLKGVSGQVTQYF. The CDR3 coding sequence is TGTGCCAGCAGTTTAAAGGGCGTTTCCGGCCAAGTGACCCAGTACTTC.

The V and J genes are TRBV19 and TRBJ1-1; no reliable D call. The CDR3 has 15 amino acids. V was clipped by 5 bases and J by 2 bases, with 15 bases between them. CDR1 is LNHDA, CDR2 SQIVND, per germline (reference sequence). Here the CDR3 DNA reads TGTGCCAGTAGTGACCACACTTGGCCTAACACTGAAGCTTTCTTT. Its protein product is CASSDHTWPNTEAFF.

The chain joins TRBV25-1 to TRBJ2-5; D remains ambiguous. With 1 base removed from V and 5 bases from J, the gap between germline ends came to 8 bases. Per the germline V gene, CDR1 is MGHDK and CDR2 is SYGVNS. This CDR3 contains 13 residues. The CDR3 sequence is CASSEWVFETQYF. The CDR3 DNA is TGTGCCAGCAGTGAATGGGTTTTCGAGACCCAGTACTTC.

The rearrangement uses TRBV11-1 and TRBJ2-7; D is possibly TRBD2 (6 bases). V shed 5 bases and J shed 0 bases, with 14 bases lying between them. The CDR3 loop spans 15 amino acids. The germline CDR1 and CDR2 sequences are SGHAT and FQDESV (reference sequence). The CDR3, as DNA: TGTGCCAGCAGCCAAGGGACTGCCCGCTCCTACGAGCAGTACTTC. Translating gives CASSQGTARSYEQYF.

V is TRBV27 and J is TRBJ2-7; D could derive from TRBD1 or TRBD2 (6 bases each). The CDR3 consists of 12 residues. Trimming left V 8 bases short and J 5 bases short, with 13 bases between. The germline V gene encodes CDR1 MNHEY and CDR2 SMNVEV (reference sequence). Written as DNA, the CDR3 is TGTGCCAGCTGGGTGGGGGGCGACGAGCAGTACTTC. Its protein is CASWVGGDEQYF.

This clone was recorded once. The chain is built from TRBV27 and TRBJ2-1, with 12 bases identical to TRBD2. V shed 6 bases and J 6 bases; nucleotides not matched to a gene: 12. The germline CDR1 and CDR2 sequences are MNHEY and SMNVEV (reference sequence). This CDR3 is built from 17 residues. CDR3 protein: CASSLIRLAGDPNEQFF. CDR3 DNA: TGTGCCAGCAGCCTCATCAGACTAGCGGGAGACCCCAATGAGCAGTTCTTC.

This sequence joins TRBV5-1 and TRBJ1-2, with D hard to call. The length of the CDR3 is 14 residues. Between the trimmed V and J ends, which lost 0 bases and 1 base, there was a span of 7 bases. Per germline, CDR1 SGHRS and CDR2 YFSETQ. CDR3 bases: TGCGCCAGCAGCTTGGCGGGGTTTAACTATGGCTACACCTTC. Its translation is CASSLAGFNYGYTF. The full variable domain, rest sourced from reference TRBV5-1 and TRBJ1-2, is KAGVTQTPRYLIKTRGQQVTLSCSPISGHRSVSWYQQTPGQGLQFLFEYFSETQRNKGNFPGRFSGRQFSNSRSEMNVSTLELGDSALYLCASSLAGFNYGYTFGSGTRLTVV.